Following are 15 T cell receptor beta chains from one sample sequenced in a study of blood T cell repertoires in COVID-19. This table comes from immunoSEQ multiplex PCR, and its TCRdb copy is limited to in-frame clones, with some not included. The sample carries about 360,000 clones, around 87% recorded once. Sequences were obtained from peripheral blood. Receptors were obtained from a human donor in a cohort sampled during active COVID-19.

V gene TRBV7-2 combines with J gene TRBJ1-3, with D possibly being TRBD1 (5 bases). The CDR3 covers 15 residues. Germline CDR1 reads SGHTA; CDR2 reads FQGNSA. Between the trimmed V and J ends, which lost 3 bases and 3 bases, there was a span of 12 bases. CDR3 loop: CASSFQGIGGNTIYF. CDR3 DNA sequence: TGTGCCAGCAGCTTCCAGGGTATCGGTGGAAACACCATATATTTT.

This clone was counted ten times or more. The chain combines TRBV24-1 with TRBJ2-7; TRBD2 might be the D (5 bases). The CDR3 contains 16 residues. The germline V and J ends were trimmed by 3 bases and 2 bases, with 16 bases remaining between them. Per germline, CDR1 KGHDR and CDR2 SFDVKD. CDR3 coding DNA: TGTGCCACCAGTGATCCCCACGCGGGCGGAGCCTACGAGCAGTACTTC. It specifies CATSDPHAGGAYEQYF.

This chain links TRBV10-3 with TRBJ2-3; possibly TRBD1 for D (5 bases). Per the germline V gene, CDR1 is ENHRY and CDR2 is SYGVKD. This CDR3 is built from 14 residues. V gave up 2 bases and J gave up 2 bases, with 8 bases separating them. CDR3 region: CAISEVDNTDTQYF. The CDR3 region has the DNA TGTGCCATCAGTGAGGTGGACAACACAGATACGCAGTATTTT.

The chain combines TRBV7-8 with TRBJ2-2; maybe TRBD2 (6 bases). CDR3 length equals 16 residues. V lost 3 bases and J lost 3, with 14 bases in between. Germline V lookup: CDR1 SGHVS, CDR2 FQNEAQ. The CDR3, as DNA: TGTGCCAGCAGCTTCCAGGCTAGCGCTGACACCGGGGAGCTGTTTTTT. It translates to CASSFQASADTGELFF.

The chain recombines TRBV7-2 with TRBJ2-3; TRBD1 might be the D (5 bases). CDR3 length equals 13 residues. Trimming removed 6 bases at V and 2 bases at J, with 9 bases between. CDR1 is SGHTA and CDR2 is FQGNSA in the germline V gene. The CDR3 bases are TGTGCCAGCAGTGGGGCCTCCACAGATACGCAGTATTTT. Its translation is CASSGASTDTQYF.

The chain is built from TRBV7-9 and TRBJ2-1; tentatively, D is TRBD2 (6 bases). The CDR3 runs to 19 residues. Germline loops: CDR1 SEHNR, CDR2 FQNEAQ (reference sequence). The V gene lost 5 bases and the J gene lost 0 bases, with 23 bases spanning the gap. In nucleotides, the CDR3 is TGTGCCAGCAGCGGCCCCTCTAGCGACTTATATAGCTCCTACAATGAGCAGTTCTTC. Protein: CASSGPSSDLYSSYNEQFF.

The rearrangement links TRBV5-1 to TRBJ2-1, with D perhaps TRBD1 (5 bases). The V end lost 5 bases, the J end lost 2 bases, and 20 bases lay between the germline ends. The germline V gene encodes CDR1 SGHRS and CDR2 YFSETQ. The CDR3 totals 17 residues. The CDR3 loop reads CASRNHIGDATYNEQFF. CDR3 nucleotide sequence: TGCGCCAGCAGGAACCATATAGGGGATGCGACCTACAATGAGCAGTTCTTC.

This clone has more than one count but fewer than ten. The rearrangement uses TRBV27 and TRBJ1-2; 8 nucleotides line up with TRBD1. The ends lost 3 bases at V and 5 bases at J; junction bases unmatched: 8. Germline values: CDR1 MNHEY, CDR2 SMNVEV (reference sequence). The CDR3 sequence is 15 residues long. CDR3 coding DNA: TGTGCCAGCAGTTTGGTCCCAGGGGGCATATATGGCTACACCTTC. It encodes CASSLVPGGIYGYTF.

The V gene is TRBV18, the J gene TRBJ1-1; D unclear. The germline CDR1 and CDR2 sequences are KGHSH and LQKENI. The CDR3 covers 13 residues. The V gene lost 3 bases and the J gene lost 9 bases, with 14 bases spanning the gap. CDR3 nucleotides: TGTGCCAGCTCACCGGAGGAGGGTGGTCAAGCTTTCTTT. Amino acid sequence: CASSPEEGGQAFF.

The chain joins TRBV25-1 to TRBJ2-7, with TRBD2 as a possible D gene (6 bases). With 5 bases removed from V and 6 bases from J, the gap between germline ends came to 11 bases. This CDR3 has 12 residues. Germline CDR1 reads MGHDK; CDR2 reads SYGVNS. The CDR3 bases are TGTGCCAGCAGTTGGGAGGTCCGCGAGCAGTACTTC. As protein: CASSWEVREQYF.

The rearrangement links TRBV11-3 to TRBJ2-1, with 7 bases matching TRBD1. Germline trimming cut 1 base from V and 5 bases from J; bases unmatched to any gene: 2. Germline CDR1 is SGHNT and CDR2 is YENEEA. The CDR3 has 14 amino acids. CDR3 in DNA: TGTGCCAGCAGCTTAGTTCAGGGGGACAATGAGCAGTTCTTC. Translating gives CASSLVQGDNEQFF.

The rearrangement joins TRBV28 to TRBJ2-7, with D perhaps TRBD2 (6 bases). Germline V CDR1 and CDR2: MDHEN, SYDVKM. Trimming took 8 bases from V and 2 from J, leaving 13 bases between them. The CDR3 runs 13 residues. The chain's CDR3 is CASGGTLTYEQYF. The CDR3 DNA sequence: TGTGCCAGCGGCGGGACGCTCACCTACGAGCAGTACTTC.

J is TRBJ1-2 and V is TRBV4-2; 7 bases agree with TRBD1. The CDR3 consists of 15 residues. With 3 bases clipped from V and 0 bases from J, the junction kept 4 bases outside the gene matches. Germline CDR1 LGHNA, CDR2 YNFKEQ. This CDR3 is CASSQVGGSNYGYTF. DNA of the CDR3: TGTGCCAGCAGCCAGGTAGGGGGCTCTAACTATGGCTACACCTTC.

The chain has TRBV3-1 (or the pseudogene TRBV3-2) and TRBJ2-7, with D tentatively TRBD1 (5 bases). The CDR3 is made up of 12 amino acids. Germline CDR1 reads LGHDT; CDR2 reads YNNKEL (reference sequence). Trimming left V 1 base short and J 6 bases short, with 7 bases between. The CDR3 DNA is TGTGCCAGCAGCCAAGGACAGCTCGAGCAGTACTTC. Translation: CASSQGQLEQYF.

The chain uses TRBV9 and TRBJ2-2, with 10 bases aligning to TRBD2. V shed 3 bases and J 1 base; nucleotides not matched to a gene: 9. Germline lookup yields CDR1 SGDLS and CDR2 YYNGEE. This CDR3 has 18 amino acids. CDR3 sequence (DNA): TGTGCCAGCAGCGCTTTGGGACTAGCGTTATTGAACACCGGGGAGCTGTTTTTT. It yields the protein CASSALGLALLNTGELFF.